This entry lists 10 T cell receptor beta chains sequenced from one sample in a study of cytotoxic CD8 clonotypes in ibrutinib-treated CLL. Clones were sequenced by immunoSEQ multiplex PCR, and TCRdb holds only the in-frame ones, with some missing. The data show around 40,000 clones, around 70% seen once. The specimen comprised PBMCs, sampled at disease progression, from a patient treated with ibrutinib. These receptors all stem from a human donor with chronic lymphocytic leukemia.

The chain links TRBV25-1 to TRBJ2-7, with D perhaps TRBD1 or TRBD2 (7 bases each). CDR3 length: 17 residues. The germline CDR1 and CDR2 sequences are MGHDK and SYGVNS. The germline V and J ends were trimmed by 3 bases and 2 bases, with 20 bases remaining between them. CDR3 in amino acids: CASSDSRGEGATYEQYF. CDR3 nucleotides: TGTGCCAGCAGTGATTCCCGCGGGGAGGGGGCCACCTACGAGCAGTACTTC.

This clone was observed a single time. The genes are TRBV7-6 and TRBJ1-4; D call uncertain. The CDR3 extends over 16 amino acids. V gave up 1 base and J gave up 8 bases, with 17 bases separating them. Germline V gives CDR1 SGHVS, CDR2 FNYEAQ. Here the CDR3 reads CASSLGVTPSGEKLFF. DNA of the CDR3: TGTGCCAGCAGCTTAGGCGTGACCCCCTCAGGCGAAAAACTGTTTTTT. Full variable domain (rest looked up from reference TRBV7-6 and TRBJ1-4): GAGVSQSPRYKVTKRGQDVALRCDPISGHVSLYWYRQALGQGPEFLTYFNYEAQQDKSGLPNDRFSAERPEGSISTLTIQRTEQRDSAMYRCASSLGVTPSGEKLFFGSGTQLSVL.

The chain uses TRBV7-9 and TRBJ1-2; unclear D gene. CDR1 and CDR2 from the germline V gene are SEHNR and FQNEAQ (reference sequence). This CDR3 spans 13 amino acids. The ends were cut back, 2 bases at V and 7 bases at J, with 11 bases in the middle. CDR3 DNA sequence: TGTGCCAGCAGCTTATTCCGAGAGGCTGGCTACACCTTC. This codes for CASSLFREAGYTF.

This clone was found a few times. This chain connects TRBV28 to TRBJ1-2, with D perhaps TRBD1 (5 bases). In germline, CDR1 is MDHEN, CDR2 SYDVKM. Trimming left V 5 bases short and J 6 bases short, with 16 bases between. The CDR3 extends over 14 amino acids. The CDR3 DNA is TGTGCCAGCAGTATTCCCAGGGTTTCGGATGGCTACACCTTC. Residues: CASSIPRVSDGYTF.

The rearrangement joins TRBV5-5 to TRBJ2-7; no reliable D call. With 1 base removed from V and 2 bases from J, the gap between germline ends came to 4 bases. The CDR3 sequence is 12 residues long. The germline CDR1 and CDR2 sequences are SGHKS and YYEKEE (reference sequence). Written as DNA, the CDR3 is TGTGCCAGCAGCTTGACAGCCTACGAGCAGTACTTC. Residues: CASSLTAYEQYF.

V and J are TRBV25-1 and TRBJ1-1; weak D call: TRBD1 (6 bases). The V and J ends lost 1 base and 2 bases respectively, with 17 bases between them. The CDR3 loop spans 17 amino acids. The germline CDR1 and CDR2 sequences are MGHDK and SYGVNS. The CDR3 DNA reads TGTGCCAGCAGTGAATTTTTTAGTCGGGACACCAACACTGAAGCTTTCTTT. It is translated as CASSEFFSRDTNTEAFF.

This clone came up a few times. This chain links TRBV5-1 with TRBJ2-1, with 7 bases matching TRBD2. The CDR3 is 15 amino acids. Losses at the gene ends were 2 bases for V and 8 bases for J; bases not matched to a gene: 10. Germline lookup yields CDR1 SGHRS and CDR2 YFSETQ. The CDR3 DNA reads TGCGCCAGCAGCTTCAACGGGGCTCGGGGGGATGAGCAGTTCTTC. As protein: CASSFNGARGDEQFF.

Details on this clone: The sample holds other DNA sequences that translate to the same CDR3. This chain uses TRBV9 with TRBJ2-5, with D possibly TRBD2 on 5 matching bases. This CDR3 is 13 amino acids long. V was shortened by 0 bases and J by 5 bases, with 8 bases between the two germline ends. In germline, CDR1 is SGDLS, CDR2 YYNGEE. DNA for the CDR3: TGTGCCAGCAGCGTAGGGACGGGGGAGACCCAGTACTTC. This translates into CASSVGTGETQYF.

The gene calls are TRBV28 and TRBJ2-7, with D perhaps given as TRBD1 or TRBD2 (6 bases each). Germline values: CDR1 MDHEN, CDR2 SYDVKM. The CDR3 length is 15 residues. V lost 8 bases to trimming and J lost 7 bases, with 24 bases between them. The CDR3 DNA follows: TGTGCCAGCTGGGACTTGGCAGGGGCACTTGGTGAGCAGTACTTC. It translates to CASWDLAGALGEQYF.

The chain recombines TRBV5-1 with TRBJ2-7, with TRBD2 identical over 10 bases. This CDR3 has 14 amino acids. After removal of 6 bases from V and 3 bases from J, the junction contained 6 bases not matched to a gene. CDR1 SGHRS and CDR2 YFSETQ come from the germline V gene. The CDR3 here is CASTLTSGRYEQYF. CDR3 DNA sequence: TGCGCCAGCACCCTGACTAGCGGGCGCTACGAGCAGTACTTC.